This is a list of T cell receptor beta chains from one sample in a study of T cells after yellow fever vaccination. TCRdb fed the 5' RACE reads into MiXCR, producing one record per CDR3 protein. The sample consists of a few hundred thousand distinct CDR3 sequences, about 7% of them appearing once. The sequences come from CD4+ T cells sorted from PBMCs, collected on the day of the yellow fever booster vaccination. These TCRs come from a man aged 25 to 45 who received the YFV17D yellow fever vaccine. The CDR3 runs from the conserved cysteine through the conserved F or W. Each record gives: J gene, CDR3 length, V gene, D gene, clone size, CDR3 protein, CDR3 DNA. A D gene is named only where the DNA matches it firmly. The listing skips clone size in some rows; elsewhere it reads once, few, many or a size class.

J gene: TRBJ2-7; CDR3 length: 14; V gene: TRBV27; D gene: NA; clone size: few; CDR3 protein: CASSPHRGWYEQYF; CDR3 DNA: TGTGCCAGCAGTCCCCACAGAGGGTGGTACGAGCAGTACTTC
J gene: TRBJ2-7; CDR3 length: 12; V gene: TRBV6-1; D gene: NA; clone size: many; CDR3 protein: CASGELRGEQYF; CDR3 DNA: TGTGCCAGCGGGGAACTTCGGGGCGAGCAGTACTTC
J gene: TRBJ2-7; CDR3 length: 13; V gene: TRBV6-5; D gene: TRBD1; clone size: many; CDR3 protein: CASSLRTGREQYF; CDR3 DNA: TGTGCCAGCAGCCTCCGGACAGGTAGAGAGCAGTACTTC
J gene: TRBJ2-1; CDR3 length: 14; V gene: TRBV19; D gene: NA; clone size: NA; CDR3 protein: CASREEVSDNEQFF; CDR3 DNA: TGTGCCAGTAGGGAGGAAGTTTCCGACAATGAGCAGTTCTTC
J gene: TRBJ1-2; CDR3 length: 12; V gene: TRBV10-3; D gene: NA; clone size: few; CDR3 protein: CAISESSYGYTF; CDR3 DNA: TGTGCCATCAGTGAGTCGAGTTATGGCTACACCTTC
J gene: TRBJ2-1; CDR3 length: 13; V gene: TRBV20-1; D gene: NA; clone size: few; CDR3 protein: CSARETNYNEQFF; CDR3 DNA: TGCAGTGCTAGAGAGACTAACTACAATGAGCAGTTCTTC
J gene: TRBJ2-3; CDR3 length: 13; V gene: TRBV27; D gene: NA; clone size: few; CDR3 protein: CASSPSRADTQYF; CDR3 DNA: TGTGCCAGCAGCCCATCGAGGGCAGATACGCAGTATTTT
J gene: TRBJ2-7; CDR3 length: 14; V gene: TRBV20-1; D gene: NA; clone size: NA; CDR3 protein: CSARDYSLKYEQYF; CDR3 DNA: TGCAGTGCTAGGGATTACAGTTTGAAATACGAGCAGTACTTC
J gene: TRBJ2-1; CDR3 length: 15; V gene: TRBV19; D gene: TRBD2; clone size: few; CDR3 protein: CASSRLAGVYNEQFF; CDR3 DNA: TGTGCCAGTAGCCGACTAGCGGGAGTCTACAATGAGCAGTTCTTC
J gene: TRBJ2-2; CDR3 length: 17; V gene: TRBV4-3; D gene: TRBD1; clone size: NA; CDR3 protein: CASSQAGTGSFTGELFF; CDR3 DNA: TGCGCCAGCAGCCAAGCCGGGACAGGGTCGTTCACCGGGGAGCTGTTTTTT
J gene: TRBJ1-5; CDR3 length: 16; V gene: TRBV28; D gene: NA; clone size: many; CDR3 protein: CASSFSPGARNQPQHF; CDR3 DNA: TGTGCCAGCAGTTTCTCCCCAGGGGCCCGCAATCAGCCCCAGCATTTT
J gene: TRBJ1-5; CDR3 length: 15; V gene: TRBV2; D gene: NA; clone size: many; CDR3 protein: CASRLTGNSNQPQHF; CDR3 DNA: TGTGCCAGCAGACTCACAGGGAATAGCAATCAGCCCCAGCATTTT
J gene: TRBJ2-2; CDR3 length: 13; V gene: TRBV19; D gene: TRBD1; clone size: many; CDR3 protein: CASSTTGAGELFF; CDR3 DNA: TGTGCCAGTAGTACGACAGGGGCCGGGGAGCTGTTTTTT
J gene: TRBJ2-1; CDR3 length: 15; V gene: TRBV24-1; D gene: NA; clone size: many; CDR3 protein: CATSRITSNINEQFF; CDR3 DNA: TGTGCCACCAGTAGAATCACTAGCAACATCAATGAGCAGTTCTTC
J gene: TRBJ2-3; CDR3 length: 15; V gene: TRBV7-6; D gene: TRBD2; clone size: NA; CDR3 protein: CASSFGRLAADTQYF; CDR3 DNA: TGTGCCAGCAGCTTCGGAAGACTAGCAGCAGATACGCAGTATTTT
J gene: TRBJ2-3; CDR3 length: 17; V gene: TRBV7-9; D gene: TRBD2; clone size: few; CDR3 protein: CASSLDLWTSGTDTQYF; CDR3 DNA: TGTGCCAGCAGCTTAGACCTCTGGACTAGCGGGACAGATACGCAGTATTTT
J gene: TRBJ2-3; CDR3 length: 14; V gene: TRBV5-4; D gene: TRBD2; clone size: NA; CDR3 protein: CASSSSGIADTQYF; CDR3 DNA: TGTGCCAGCAGCTCTAGCGGGATAGCAGATACGCAGTATTTT
J gene: TRBJ2-1; CDR3 length: 15; V gene: TRBV12-3/TRBV12-4; D gene: TRBD2; clone size: NA; CDR3 protein: CASSTQRELHNEQFF; CDR3 DNA: TGTGCCAGCAGTACCCAGCGGGAGCTTCACAATGAGCAGTTCTTC
J gene: TRBJ1-5; CDR3 length: 14; V gene: TRBV7-2; D gene: NA; clone size: NA; CDR3 protein: CASSFAREDQPQHF; CDR3 DNA: TGTGCCAGCAGCTTTGCACGCGAGGATCAGCCCCAGCATTTT
J gene: TRBJ2-7; CDR3 length: 13; V gene: TRBV12-3/TRBV12-4; D gene: NA; clone size: many; CDR3 protein: CASTRLGSYEQYF; CDR3 DNA: TGTGCCAGCACCCGGCTAGGAAGCTACGAGCAGTACTTC
J gene: TRBJ1-6; CDR3 length: 15; V gene: TRBV28; D gene: NA; clone size: many; CDR3 protein: CASSLLPRQGSPLHF; CDR3 DNA: TGTGCCAGCAGTTTATTACCCCGCCAAGGGTCACCCCTCCACTTT
J gene: TRBJ2-3; CDR3 length: 15; V gene: TRBV12-3/TRBV12-4; D gene: NA; clone size: few; CDR3 protein: CASSPETGGTDTQYF; CDR3 DNA: TGTGCCAGCAGCCCCGAGACGGGAGGCACAGATACGCAGTATTTT
J gene: TRBJ2-7; CDR3 length: 19; V gene: TRBV5-1; D gene: TRBD2; clone size: NA; CDR3 protein: CASSLEPGWDYFSSYEQYF; CDR3 DNA: TGCGCCAGCAGCTTGGAGCCCGGTTGGGACTACTTCTCCTCCTACGAGCAGTACTTC
J gene: TRBJ2-7; CDR3 length: 12; V gene: TRBV7-2; D gene: NA; clone size: many; CDR3 protein: CASSSGPYEQYF; CDR3 DNA: TGTGCCAGCAGCTCAGGCCCCTACGAGCAGTACTTC
J gene: TRBJ2-1; CDR3 length: 11; V gene: TRBV5-1; D gene: NA; clone size: many; CDR3 protein: CASRSYNEQFF; CDR3 DNA: TGCGCCAGCAGGTCCTACAATGAGCAGTTCTTC
J gene: TRBJ2-7; CDR3 length: 12; V gene: TRBV10-3; D gene: NA; clone size: NA; CDR3 protein: CAVAGGTFEQYF; CDR3 DNA: TGTGCCGTGGCCGGGGGTACCTTCGAGCAGTACTTC
J gene: TRBJ1-4; CDR3 length: 14; V gene: TRBV7-2; D gene: NA; clone size: few; CDR3 protein: CASSLQFLNEKLFF; CDR3 DNA: TGTGCCAGCAGTTTACAGTTCCTCAATGAAAAACTGTTTTTT
J gene: TRBJ1-3; CDR3 length: 14; V gene: TRBV29-1; D gene: NA; clone size: NA; CDR3 protein: CSVRGRNSGNTIYF; CDR3 DNA: TGCAGCGTTCGGGGGCGGAACTCTGGAAACACCATATATTTT
J gene: TRBJ2-2; CDR3 length: 14; V gene: TRBV7-9; D gene: TRBD2; clone size: many; CDR3 protein: CASSGLAGTGELFF; CDR3 DNA: TGTGCCAGCTCCGGGCTAGCGGGCACCGGGGAGCTGTTTTTT
J gene: TRBJ1-1; CDR3 length: 13; V gene: TRBV3-1; D gene: NA; clone size: few; CDR3 protein: CASTTGEYTEAFF; CDR3 DNA: TGTGCCAGCACGACAGGAGAGTACACTGAAGCTTTCTTT
J gene: TRBJ1-5; CDR3 length: 15; V gene: TRBV20-1; D gene: NA; clone size: few; CDR3 protein: CSASGTVASNQPQHF; CDR3 DNA: TGCAGTGCTAGTGGTACAGTGGCGAGCAATCAGCCCCAGCATTTT
J gene: TRBJ1-2; CDR3 length: 13; V gene: TRBV5-5; D gene: NA; clone size: few; CDR3 protein: CASHRTGNYGYTF; CDR3 DNA: TGTGCCAGCCACCGGACGGGGAACTATGGCTACACCTTC
J gene: TRBJ1-1; CDR3 length: 15; V gene: TRBV7-8; D gene: NA; clone size: few; CDR3 protein: CASSLGLVGNTEAFF; CDR3 DNA: TGTGCCAGCAGCTTAGGGTTGGTGGGGAACACTGAAGCTTTCTTT
J gene: TRBJ2-2; CDR3 length: 13; V gene: TRBV20-1; D gene: NA; clone size: NA; CDR3 protein: CSAEQVYTGELFF; CDR3 DNA: TGCAGTGCTGAACAGGTTTACACCGGGGAGCTGTTTTTT
J gene: TRBJ1-1; CDR3 length: 18; V gene: TRBV5-1; D gene: NA; clone size: many; CDR3 protein: CASSGMGAMGSMNTEAFF; CDR3 DNA: TGCGCCAGCAGCGGCATGGGCGCAATGGGATCTATGAACACTGAAGCTTTCTTT
J gene: TRBJ2-7; CDR3 length: 16; V gene: TRBV18; D gene: NA; clone size: few; CDR3 protein: CASSPKLRQEDYEQYF; CDR3 DNA: TGTGCCAGCTCACCAAAGCTAAGACAGGAGGACTACGAGCAGTACTTC
J gene: TRBJ2-5; CDR3 length: 14; V gene: TRBV20-1; D gene: TRBD2; clone size: many; CDR3 protein: CSARDGRGKETQYF; CDR3 DNA: TGCAGTGCTAGAGATGGGAGGGGAAAAGAGACCCAGTACTTC
J gene: TRBJ2-5; CDR3 length: 14; V gene: TRBV5-1; D gene: NA; clone size: NA; CDR3 protein: CASSPGTARETQYF; CDR3 DNA: TGCGCCAGCAGCCCCGGGACTGCCCGGGAGACCCAGTACTTC
J gene: TRBJ2-7; CDR3 length: 14; V gene: TRBV4-3; D gene: NA; clone size: NA; CDR3 protein: CASSQARGNWEQYF; CDR3 DNA: TGCGCCAGCAGCCAAGCTCGGGGTAACTGGGAGCAGTACTTC
J gene: TRBJ2-2; CDR3 length: 17; V gene: TRBV6-1; D gene: TRBD1; clone size: NA; CDR3 protein: CASSGRPGGARTGELFF; CDR3 DNA: TGTGCCAGCAGTGGACGGCCAGGGGGCGCCCGGACCGGGGAGCTGTTTTTT
J gene: TRBJ2-3; CDR3 length: 18; V gene: TRBV6-2/TRBV6-3; D gene: TRBD2; clone size: NA; CDR3 protein: CASSYSAVAGGPTDTQYF; CDR3 DNA: TGTGCCAGCAGTTACTCGGCAGTGGCGGGAGGCCCGACAGATACGCAGTATTTT
J gene: TRBJ2-7; CDR3 length: 16; V gene: TRBV7-2; D gene: TRBD2; clone size: few; CDR3 protein: CASSISGSSSPGEQYF; CDR3 DNA: TGTGCCAGCAGTATTAGCGGGAGTAGTAGCCCGGGAGAGCAGTACTTC
J gene: TRBJ2-7; CDR3 length: 15; V gene: TRBV7-2; D gene: NA; clone size: NA; CDR3 protein: CASRLNRDGDYEQYF; CDR3 DNA: TGTGCCAGCAGGTTAAACCGGGACGGAGACTACGAGCAGTACTTC
J gene: TRBJ2-5; CDR3 length: 14; V gene: TRBV3-1; D gene: NA; clone size: NA; CDR3 protein: CASSQGGGRETQYF; CDR3 DNA: TGTGCCAGCAGCCAAGGAGGGGGACGCGAGACCCAGTACTTC
J gene: TRBJ2-5; CDR3 length: 16; V gene: TRBV4-2; D gene: TRBD1; clone size: many; CDR3 protein: CASSQGPTPGGETQYF; CDR3 DNA: TGTGCCAGCAGCCAAGGTCCTACCCCAGGGGGAGAGACCCAGTACTTC
J gene: TRBJ2-7; CDR3 length: 14; V gene: TRBV20-1; D gene: NA; clone size: many; CDR3 protein: CSASPISWAEEQYF; CDR3 DNA: TGCAGTGCTAGTCCTATTAGTTGGGCGGAAGAGCAGTACTTC